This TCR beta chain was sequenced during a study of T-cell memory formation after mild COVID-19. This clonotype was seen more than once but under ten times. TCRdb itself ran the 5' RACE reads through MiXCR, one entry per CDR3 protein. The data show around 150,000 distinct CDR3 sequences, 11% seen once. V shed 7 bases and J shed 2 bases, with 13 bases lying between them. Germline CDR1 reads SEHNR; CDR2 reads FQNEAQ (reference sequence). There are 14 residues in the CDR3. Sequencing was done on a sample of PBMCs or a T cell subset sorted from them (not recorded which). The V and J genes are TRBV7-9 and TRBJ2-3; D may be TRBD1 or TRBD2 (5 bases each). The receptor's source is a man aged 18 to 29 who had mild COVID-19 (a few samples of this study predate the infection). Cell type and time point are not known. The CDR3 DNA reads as TGTGCCAGCACCACCGGGACGTCCACAGATACGCAGTATTTT. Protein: CASTTGTSTDTQYF.